The 14 T cell receptor beta chains below were found in one sample sequenced in a study of early T cells in non-severe SARS-CoV-2 infection. TCRdb recomputed calls from the 5' RACE reads with MiXCR, one row per CDR3 protein. The table records about 79,000 distinct CDR3 sequences, under 15% of them present only once. Sequencing was performed on whole blood. These receptors all come from an adult who was a healthcare worker with PCR-confirmed SARS-CoV-2 infection or an uninfected control (not recorded which).

This clonotype was seen more than once but under ten times. CDR3 loop: CASSQDLPWTLNYGYTF. The CDR3 DNA reads TGTGCCAGCAGCCAAGATCTACCGTGGACCCTTAACTATGGCTACACCTTC. The rearrangement joins TRBV3-1 to TRBJ1-2; D call uncertain. The length of the CDR3 is 17 residues. The germline V gene encodes CDR1 LGHDT and CDR2 YNNKEL (reference sequence). V lost 0 bases and J 1 base, leaving 15 bases between the germline ends.

The chain has TRBV7-8 and TRBJ1-2, with 7 nucleotides matching TRBD1. CDR1 is SGHVS and CDR2 is FQNEAQ in the germline V gene. V lost 4 bases and J lost 4; bases outside the gene matches: 9. The CDR3 totals 15 residues. CDR3: CASSSQGKISYGYTF. CDR3 nucleotides: TGTGCCAGCAGCTCACAGGGGAAGATCAGCTATGGCTACACCTTC.

V usage is TRBV11-2 and J usage is TRBJ2-7; the D is unclear. V dropped 5 bases and J dropped 2 bases, with 16 bases sitting between them. Germline V gives CDR1 SGHAT, CDR2 FQNNGV. There are 15 residues in the CDR3. The CDR3 DNA reads TGTGCCAGCAGCCTACTTGGAAGAGAGGCCTACGAGCAGTACTTC. Amino acid sequence: CASSLLGREAYEQYF.

This clonotype was seen ten or more times. This rearrangement joins TRBV5-4 to TRBJ2-3; D might be TRBD1 or TRBD2, each matching 6 bases. The CDR3 length is 18 residues. V was shortened by 1 base and J by 0 bases, with 18 bases between the two germline ends. Germline CDR1 is SGHNT and CDR2 is YYREEE (reference sequence). CDR3: CASSLPGAGSTSTDTQYF. In nucleotides, the CDR3 is TGTGCCAGCAGCTTGCCGGGGGCAGGGTCCACTAGCACAGATACGCAGTATTTT.

This clonotype was detected many times. This chain joins TRBV29-1 and TRBJ1-2; 11 positions match TRBD1. Germline CDR1 and CDR2: SQVTM and ANQGSEA. V trimming: 6 bases; J trimming: 1 base; junction bases outside the gene matches: 1. The CDR3 totals 13 residues. CDR3 DNA: TGCAGCGTGGGGACAGGGGGTAACTATGGCTACACCTTC. Encoded protein: CSVGTGGNYGYTF.

Ten or more counts support this clonotype. The chain joins TRBV24-1 to TRBJ2-7; the D is unclear. Germline values: CDR1 KGHDR, CDR2 SFDVKD. V lost 3 bases, J lost 2 bases, and 10 bases lay in between. The CDR3 has 14 residues. CDR3 in amino acids: CATSDPNRPYEQYF. DNA for the CDR3: TGTGCCACCAGTGATCCTAACCGGCCCTACGAGCAGTACTTC.

This clonotype has a handful of counts. V and J are TRBV4-2 and TRBJ1-1; 7 nucleotides align to TRBD1. CDR1 is LGHNA, CDR2 YNFKEQ, per germline. With 4 bases clipped from V and 3 bases from J, the junction kept 8 bases outside the gene matches. CDR3 length: 15 residues. The CDR3 coding sequence is TGTGCCAGCAGCCTACACACCGGGACAGACACTGAAGCTTTCTTT. Encoded protein: CASSLHTGTDTEAFF.

This clonotype was counted between two and nine times. The chain joins TRBV12-3 or TRBV12-4 to TRBJ1-5, with unresolved D. The germline V and J ends were trimmed by 3 bases and 6 bases, with 12 bases remaining between them. The CDR3 extends over 14 amino acids. CDR3 loop: CASSLSGARQPQHF. The DNA of the CDR3 is TGTGCCAGCAGTTTGTCGGGCGCGCGTCAGCCCCAGCATTTT.

The V gene is TRBV10-3, the J gene TRBJ1-2, with D tentatively TRBD1 (6 bases). The germline V and J ends were trimmed by 11 bases and 4 bases, with 17 bases remaining between them. CDR1 ENHRY and CDR2 SYGVKD come from the germline V gene. This CDR3 region has 13 residues. CDR3 nucleotide sequence: TGTGCCCTAAGCACAGGGTCTTCCTATGGCTACACCTTC. It specifies CALSTGSSYGYTF.

This clonotype was counted a few times. The chain carries TRBV27 and TRBJ1-4, with D maybe TRBD1 (5 bases). The V end was cut by 5 bases, the J end by 5 bases, with 9 bases between. From germline, CDR1 is MNHEY and CDR2 SMNVEV (reference sequence). The CDR3 runs to 13 residues. CDR3 sequence (DNA): TGTGCCAGCAGTCACAGGAAGAATGAAAAACTGTTTTTT. This encodes CASSHRKNEKLFF.

This clonotype was counted many times. The chain recombines TRBV19 with TRBJ1-2, with 8 bases identical to TRBD1. The germline V gene encodes CDR1 LNHDA and CDR2 SQIVND (reference sequence). After removal of 6 bases from V and 2 bases from J, the junction contained 5 bases not matched to a gene. This CDR3 is 14 amino acids long. The CDR3 loop reads CASRGQGLNYGYTF. For the CDR3, the DNA is TGTGCCAGTAGAGGACAGGGTCTGAACTATGGCTACACCTTC. The full variable domain, its missing parts supplied by reference TRBV19 and TRBJ1-2, is DGGITQSPKYLFRKEGQNVTLSCEQNLNHDAMYWYRQDPGQGLRLIYYSQIVNDFQKGDIAEGYSVSREKKESFPLTVTSAQKNPTAFYLCASRGQGLNYGYTFGSGTRLTVV.

J is TRBJ2-3 and V is TRBV5-1; 7 positions match TRBD2. Trimming at V came to 4 bases and at J to 5 bases, leaving 7 bases not matched to a gene. Germline V gene data show CDR1 as SGHRS and CDR2 as YFSETQ. The length of the CDR3 is 14 residues. CDR3 coding DNA: TGCGCCAGCAGCCCAGGACTAGTCGGAGATACGCAGTATTTT. It translates to CASSPGLVGDTQYF.

A few counts support this clonotype. V usage is TRBV12-3 or TRBV12-4 and J usage is TRBJ1-2, with D hard to call. CDR3 length: 13 amino acids. The V gene lost 4 bases and the J gene lost 0 bases, with 6 bases spanning the gap. The CDR3 bases are TGTGCCAGCAGTTCAAGGACTAACTATGGCTACACCTTC. This sequence encodes CASSSRTNYGYTF.

The chain combines TRBV9 with TRBJ2-2, with a tentative D call TRBD1 (5 bases). CDR3 length: 14 amino acids. The V gene's germline CDR1 is SGDLS and CDR2 YYNGEE. Trimming pared 6 bases from V and 4 bases from J, leaving 13 bases between. In nucleotides, the CDR3 is TGTGCCAGCACCTTGGGCAGGGCCACCGGGGAGCTGTTTTTT. Translated, it gives CASTLGRATGELFF. The full variable domain, completed using reference TRBV9 and TRBJ2-2, is DSGVTQTPKHLITATGQRVTLRCSPRSGDLSVYWYQQSLDQGLQFLIQYYNGEERAKGNILERFSAQQFPDLHSELNLSSLELGDSALYFCASTLGRATGELFFGEGSRLTVL.